A selection of T cell receptor beta chains follows, all from one sample in a study of blood T cells in healthy people across ages. TCRdb independently ran MiXCR on the 5' RACE reads; one entry per CDR3 protein. Among 1,500,000 or so distinct CDR3 sequences listed, roughly 43% were seen once. Sample: blood. These receptors were collected from a young woman in good health. Both conserved end residues are part of each CDR3. The D gene is left open where the match is weak. Where a row states a size, it is once, few, many or the class of an expanded clone; other rows omit it.

abundance | j_gene | d_gene | v_gene | CDR3nt | CDR3aa
few | TRBJ2-1 | - | TRBV10-3 | TGTGCCATCACTCCCAGGGGGGTCAATGAGCAGTTCTTC | CAITPRGVNEQFF
- | TRBJ2-7 | TRBD2 | TRBV7-3 | TGTGCCAGCAGCTTATTATCTAGCGGGAGGTCTTACGAGCAGTACTTC | CASSLLSSGRSYEQYF
few | TRBJ2-1 | TRBD2 | TRBV5-1 | TGCGCCAGCAGCTTGGGGCTAGCGGGAGTGCGATACAATGAGCAGTTCTTC | CASSLGLAGVRYNEQFF
- | TRBJ1-6 | - | TRBV15 | TGTGCCACCAGCAGAGAAGTTAATTCACCCCTCCACTTT | CATSREVNSPLHF
- | TRBJ2-5 | TRBD2 | TRBV30 | TGTGCCTTGCCGGAGAGCGGGGGGCGAGGGGAAGAGACCCAGTACTTC | CALPESGGRGEETQYF
once | TRBJ1-2 | - | TRBV4-3 | TGCGCCAGAACCCGGGCAGGGGCGAACTATGGCTACACCTTC | CARTRAGANYGYTF
- | TRBJ2-3 | - | TRBV6-6 | TGTGCCAGCAGTGACAGACACATGGGCACAGATACGCAGTATTTT | CASSDRHMGTDTQYF
- | TRBJ2-1 | TRBD2 | TRBV7-2 | TGTGCCAGCAGCTTAAGCGGGACTGAATCCTACAATGAGCAGTTCTTC | CASSLSGTESYNEQFF
- | TRBJ2-7 | - | TRBV4-3 | TGCGCCAGCAGCCAAGATGCGGCAGTGACCAGTAGCTCCTACGAGCAGTACTTC | CASSQDAAVTSSSYEQYF
- | TRBJ1-4 | TRBD1 | TRBV7-9 | TGTGCCAGCAGCCAACCCAGGGGACAGTCAACTAATGAAAAACTGTTTTTT | CASSQPRGQSTNEKLFF
- | TRBJ2-1 | - | TRBV6-2/TRBV6-3 | TGTGCCAGCAGTTACTCGGGCGTCTCCGGTGAGCAGTTCTTC | CASSYSGVSGEQFF
few | TRBJ2-5 | - | TRBV21-1 | TGTGCCAGCAGCAAAGTCGAAGGACAGGGGAGGGAGACCCAGTACTTC | CASSKVEGQGRETQYF
few | TRBJ2-5 | TRBD1 | TRBV20-1 | TGCAGTGCCAGGGACAGGGGAGACCAAGAGACCCAGTACTTC | CSARDRGDQETQYF
- | TRBJ2-6 | TRBD1 | TRBV5-6 | TGTGCCAGCAGCATGACAGGGTTTGGGGCCAACGTCCTGACTTTC | CASSMTGFGANVLTF
- | TRBJ2-1 | TRBD2 | TRBV7-9 | TGTGCCAGCAGCCCCTCATCCCTAGCGGGGGGCAGGGATGAGCAGTTCTTC | CASSPSSLAGGRDEQFF
- | TRBJ1-1 | TRBD1 | TRBV6-5 | TGTGCCAGCAGTTACTCGATTTCCCAGGGGGCAGGGTACACTGAAGCTTTCTTT | CASSYSISQGAGYTEAFF
few | TRBJ1-2 | - | TRBV11-1 | TGTGCCAGCAGCTTAGACCTTGACAGTAACTATGGCTACACCTTC | CASSLDLDSNYGYTF
once | TRBJ2-1 | TRBD1 | TRBV29-1 | TGCAGCGCGATGGGGGCAGGGGGATTCTCCTACAATGAGCAGTTCTTC | CSAMGAGGFSYNEQFF
- | TRBJ1-5 | - | TRBV10-2 | TGCGCCAGCAGTGAGGGGCAGCATAATCAGCCCCAGCATTTT | CASSEGQHNQPQHF
- | TRBJ2-1 | TRBD2 | TRBV6-1 | TGTGCCACCACCGCCCTTCTAGCGGCTAGCTACAATGAGCAGTTCTTC | CATTALLAASYNEQFF